This T cell receptor delta chain came from a study of DNA immune sequencing with unique molecular identifiers. Looking at the study overall: The sample holds FACS-enriched γδ T cells from PBMC.

A 32-plex genomic DNA assay used primers for all 8 TRDV and 4 TRDJ genes. A 12-nucleotide UMI was added during approximately 3 barcoding PCR cycles before adapter PCR. TCRdb re-called clones from the multiplex PCR reads via CATT. The sample includes some 780 delta-chain clones, roughly a quarter of them seen just once. A remark on this clone: An end of the junction differs from the germline gene, which may be a read error.

CDR3 length: 22 amino acids. CDR1 is TSWWSYY and CDR2 is QGS in the germline V gene. The V and J genes are TRDV1 and TRDJ1, with 12 bases that match TRDD3. The sample was gamma-delta T cells enriched from blood buffy coat, or unenriched PBMCs (not recorded which). The clonotype comes from a human donor in good health. CDR3 loop: CALGELSASLLLGDTFTNKLIF. The CDR3 coding sequence is TGTGCTCTTGGGGAACTTAGTGCCAGCCTCCTACTGGGGGATACCTTCACCAATAAACTCATCTTT.